Following are 21 T cell receptor beta chains from one sample sequenced in a study of human T cells and chemical hapten exposure. TCRdb re-analysed the RACE reads in MiXCR, keeping a single row per CDR3 protein. Of over 300,000 distinct CDR3 sequences in the sample, 4% to 6% were seen once. Stated time point: pre-sensitization, week 0. Treatment indicated: therapeutic diphenylcyclopropenone sensitization with weekly scalp DPC. This material consisted of whole blood, taken in connection with sensitization to the hapten diphenylcyclopropenone (DPC). The receptor source for this set is a woman aged 45-65 years with alopecia areata. Some clones in this sample may be carry-over from other donors' samples.

This clonotype was seen at least ten times. The CDR3 reads CASSPTDNQPQHF. The DNA for the CDR3 is TGTGCCAGCAGTCCGACCGACAATCAGCCCCAGCATTTT. The rearrangement uses TRBV12-3 or TRBV12-4 and TRBJ1-5; D ambiguous. Trimming took 5 bases from V and 3 from J, leaving 8 bases between them. This CDR3 is 13 amino acids long.

This clonotype has only a few counts. This sequence joins TRBV20-1 and TRBJ1-5; D not certain. Germline-derived CDR1 and CDR2 are DFQATT and SNEGSKA (reference sequence). The CDR3 loop spans 12 amino acids. V was cut by 6 bases and J by 0 bases, with 6 bases left in between. The CDR3 sequence: CSAAPSNQPQHF. CDR3 nucleotides: TGCAGTGCAGCACCTAGCAATCAGCCCCAGCATTTT.

This clonotype was seen a handful of times. The gene calls are TRBV9 and TRBJ1-3; D not certain. Looked up from germline, CDR1 is SGDLS and CDR2 is YYNGEE. Trimming stripped 0 bases from V and 7 bases from J, with 14 bases between. This CDR3 region has 15 residues. CDR3 DNA: TGTGCCAGCAGCGTAGTTGCGGGATATCGTAACACCATATATTTT. It encodes CASSVVAGYRNTIYF.

The V call is TRBV10-3, the J call TRBJ1-1, with D hard to call. Looked up from germline, CDR1 is ENHRY and CDR2 is SYGVKD. CDR3 length equals 12 residues. Trimming took off 3 bases at V and 1 base at J, with 3 bases between the two ends. This CDR3 is CAISDWNTEAFF. DNA of the CDR3: TGTGCCATCAGTGATTGGAACACTGAAGCTTTCTTT.

This clonotype was picked up many times. The chain uses TRBV3-1 and TRBJ1-1; TRBD1 matches 7 bases. V gave up 6 bases and J gave up 1 base; unmatched junction bases: 5. Germline CDR1 and CDR2: LGHDT and YNNKEL (reference sequence). The CDR3 is made up of 14 amino acids. The CDR3 reads CASRLTGQNTEAFF. CDR3 nucleotides: TGTGCCAGCAGGTTGACAGGGCAGAACACTGAAGCTTTCTTT.

The rearrangement uses TRBV29-1 and TRBJ2-3; 10 bases are shared with TRBD1. The germline gives CDR1 SQVTM, CDR2 ANQGSEA. The CDR3 runs to 14 residues. V trimming: 7 bases; J trimming: 5 bases; junction bases outside the gene matches: 9. In DNA, the CDR3 is TGCAGCGGGAATGGACAGGGGGGTAGAGATACGCAGTATTTT. The encoded protein is CSGNGQGGRDTQYF.

V and J are TRBV6-5 and TRBJ1-2; the match to TRBD1 covers 11 bases. The CDR3 runs 14 residues. The trim removed 8 bases at V and 4 bases at J, leaving 6 bases unmatched. Germline-derived CDR1 and CDR2 are MNHEY and SVGAGI. DNA for the CDR3: TGTGCCAGCCGTCGGACAGGGGGCGTCTATGGCTACACCTTC. Translation gives CASRRTGGVYGYTF.

This chain uses TRBV5-1 with TRBJ2-1; perhaps TRBD2 as D (6 bases). The CDR3 extends over 17 amino acids. Germline CDR1 is SGHRS and CDR2 is YFSETQ. The V end was cut by 0 bases, the J end by 0 bases, with 13 bases between. The CDR3 loop reads CASSLGVGGNSYNEQFF. In DNA form, the CDR3 reads TGCGCCAGCAGCTTGGGAGTGGGCGGGAACTCCTACAATGAGCAGTTCTTC.

This clonotype appeared many times. The rearrangement uses TRBV12-5 and TRBJ2-3; D unclear. Germline V gene lookup returns CDR1 LGHNT and CDR2 FRNRAP. Trimming left V 5 bases short and J 2 bases short, with 5 bases between. This CDR3 spans 12 amino acids. The CDR3 loop is CASGENTDTQYF. The CDR3 nucleotides read TGTGCTAGTGGTGAAAACACAGATACGCAGTATTTT.

This clonotype was recorded at least ten times. The chain recombines TRBV4-3 with TRBJ2-6, with 9 bases lining up with TRBD2. Germline V gene sequence: CDR1 LGHNA, CDR2 YSLEER. V lost 0 bases, J lost 4 bases, and 7 bases stayed unmatched. There are 18 residues in the CDR3. CDR3 sequence reads: CASSQDPGGRAGANVLTF. Written as DNA, the CDR3 is TGCGCCAGCAGCCAAGATCCCGGCGGGAGGGCCGGGGCCAACGTCCTGACTTTC.

This clonotype was seen many times. The V gene is TRBV12-3 or TRBV12-4, the J gene TRBJ1-2, with D maybe TRBD1 (6 bases). Trimming shortened V by 0 bases and J by 8 bases, and 13 bases separated the two germline ends. The length of the CDR3 is 14 residues. The CDR3 DNA sequence: TGTGCCAGCAGTTTAGCCGGGGGGCGCGTAGGCTACACCTTC. It is translated as CASSLAGGRVGYTF.

At least ten counts were recorded for this clonotype. V gene TRBV30 combines with J gene TRBJ2-5, with TRBD1 identical over 11 bases. The CDR3 runs to 14 residues. CDR1 and CDR2 from the germline V gene are GTSNPN and SVGIG (reference sequence). V dropped 4 bases and J dropped 4; count of bases not matched to a gene: 5. CDR3 in amino acids: CAWTSGTGGETQYF. The CDR3 DNA sequence: TGTGCCTGGACCTCCGGGACAGGGGGAGAGACCCAGTACTTC. The complete variable domain, with remaining parts taken from reference TRBV30 and TRBJ2-5, reads SQTIHQWPATLVQPVGSPLSLECTVEGTSNPNLYWYRQAAGRGLQLLFYSVGIGQISSEVPQNLSASRPQDRQFILSSKKLLLSDSGFYLCAWTSGTGGETQYFGPGTRLLVL.

This clonotype was counted many times. The V call is TRBV7-2, the J call TRBJ2-5, with 7 bases aligning to TRBD1. V lost 5 bases to trimming and J lost 2 bases; unmatched junction nucleotides: 11. From germline, CDR1 is SGHTA and CDR2 FQGNSA. This CDR3 has 16 amino acids. In DNA, the CDR3 is TGTGCCAGCAGCCCCAAGGGACAGTCGATTCAAGAGACCCAGTACTTC. This codes for CASSPKGQSIQETQYF.

This clonotype was found many times. The chain couples TRBV9 to TRBJ2-7, with TRBD2 as a possible D gene (6 bases). Trimming removed 0 bases from V and 6 bases from J, with 16 bases in between. Germline CDR1 reads SGDLS; CDR2 reads YYNGEE. The CDR3 spans 15 residues. The CDR3 DNA reads as TGTGCCAGCAGCGTAGGCGACGGCTGGGGAGGCGAGCAGTACTTC. As protein: CASSVGDGWGGEQYF.

This clonotype has a handful of counts. V and J are TRBV2 and TRBJ2-1, with 9 nucleotides matching TRBD1. The germline V gene encodes CDR1 SNHLY and CDR2 FYNNEI. V shed 1 base and J 2 bases; nucleotides not matched to a gene: 0. This CDR3 spans 15 amino acids. CDR3 sequence: CASSEGDRAYNEQFF. The CDR3 nucleotides read TGTGCCAGCAGTGAAGGGGACAGGGCCTACAATGAGCAGTTCTTC.

The V gene is TRBV15, the J gene TRBJ1-5; D remains unclear. From germline, CDR1 is LNHNV and CDR2 YYDKDF (reference sequence). Trimming left V 0 bases short and J 6 bases short, with 3 bases between. This CDR3 has 12 residues. The chain's CDR3 is CATSRESQPQHF. CDR3 nucleotide sequence: TGTGCCACCAGCAGAGAATCTCAGCCCCAGCATTTT.

To note about this clonotype: The junction departs from the called germline gene at one end, perhaps through a read error. J is TRBJ1-3 and V is TRBV6-6; the match to TRBD1 covers 8 bases. Germline assignment: CDR1 MNHNY and CDR2 SVGAGI (reference sequence). CDR3 length equals 17 residues. The CDR3, as DNA: TGTGCCAGCAGCCGCGGGGACAGGCCCGCCTCTGGAAACACCGTATATTTT. Encoded protein: CASSRGDRPASGNTVYF.

J is TRBJ1-2 and V is TRBV11-2; possibly TRBD1 for D (6 bases). The germline gives CDR1 SGHAT, CDR2 FQNNGV. V shed 2 bases and J shed 2 bases, with 12 bases lying between them. The CDR3 covers 15 residues. CDR3 sequence reads: CASSLSWDINYGYTF. Here the CDR3 DNA reads TGTGCCAGCAGCTTAAGTTGGGACATCAACTATGGCTACACCTTC.

This clonotype appeared many times. The chain combines TRBV5-1 with TRBJ2-1, with TRBD2 as a possible D gene (7 bases). Trimming left V 0 bases short and J 2 bases short, with 15 bases between. Germline loops: CDR1 SGHRS, CDR2 YFSETQ. CDR3 size: 17 residues. CDR3 sequence: CASSLVGGGPPYNEQFF. Written as DNA, the CDR3 is TGCGCCAGCAGCTTGGTAGGGGGGGGGCCCCCCTACAATGAGCAGTTCTTC.

The table lists this clonotype with many counts. The gene calls are TRBV13 and TRBJ2-1; 11 nucleotides agree with TRBD2. The CDR3 spans 16 residues. J gave up 5 bases and V 5 bases, and 8 bases lay outside the gene matches. CDR1 is PRHDT and CDR2 is FYEKMQ in the germline V gene (reference sequence). The CDR3 bases are TGTGCCAGCAGCCTGTCGCCGGGACTAGCGGACAATGAGCAGTTCTTC. It yields the protein CASSLSPGLADNEQFF.

This clonotype was found a few times. A read error may be the cause here, since a much bigger clone is one base away. V usage is TRBV3-1 and J usage is TRBJ2-7; D may be TRBD1 or TRBD2 (5 bases each). Between the trimmed V and J ends, which lost 2 bases and 4 bases, there was a span of 6 bases. The CDR3 loop spans 12 amino acids. Per the germline V gene, CDR1 is LGHDT and CDR2 is YNNKEL (reference sequence). The CDR3 DNA follows: TGTGCCAGCAGCCAATGGGGGTACGAGCAGTACTTC. Protein sequence: CASSQWGYEQYF.